This TCR beta chain was captured in a study of blood T cell repertoires in COVID-19. The CDR3 is 13 amino acids. The germline V gene encodes CDR1 SGHKS and CDR2 YYEKEE (reference sequence). V shed 3 bases and J shed 5 bases, with 10 bases lying between them. TCRdb's copy holds only in-frame clones and misses some; the assay was immunoSEQ multiplex PCR. The sample includes over 250,000 clones, roughly 87% of them seen just once. V gene TRBV5-5 combines with J gene TRBJ2-3; D is perhaps TRBD2 (5 bases). The sequencing input was peripheral blood. This clonotype was sampled from a human donor in a cohort sampled during active COVID-19. The CDR3 DNA follows: TGTGCCAGCAGCTCCGCTGGGAGAGATACGCAGTATTTT. Protein: CASSSAGRDTQYF.